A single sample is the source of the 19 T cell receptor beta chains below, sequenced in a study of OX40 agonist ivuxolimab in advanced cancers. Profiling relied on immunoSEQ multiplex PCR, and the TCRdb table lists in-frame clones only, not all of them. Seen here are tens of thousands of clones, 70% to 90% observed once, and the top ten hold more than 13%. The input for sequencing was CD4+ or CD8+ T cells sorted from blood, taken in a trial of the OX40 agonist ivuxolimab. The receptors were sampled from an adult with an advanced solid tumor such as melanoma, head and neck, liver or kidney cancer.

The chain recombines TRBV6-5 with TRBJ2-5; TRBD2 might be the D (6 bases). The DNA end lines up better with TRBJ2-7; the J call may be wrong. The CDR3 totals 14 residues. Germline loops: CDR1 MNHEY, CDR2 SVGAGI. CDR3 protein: CASSRDAGRYEQYF. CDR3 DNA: TGTGCCAGCAGTCGCGACGCGGGAAGGTACGAGCAGTACTTC.

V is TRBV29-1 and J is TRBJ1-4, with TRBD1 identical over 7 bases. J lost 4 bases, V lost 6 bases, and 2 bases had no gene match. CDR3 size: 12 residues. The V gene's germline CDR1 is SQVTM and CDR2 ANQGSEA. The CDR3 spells CSVGQVNEKLFF. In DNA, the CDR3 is TGCAGCGTCGGACAGGTTAATGAAAAACTGTTTTTT.

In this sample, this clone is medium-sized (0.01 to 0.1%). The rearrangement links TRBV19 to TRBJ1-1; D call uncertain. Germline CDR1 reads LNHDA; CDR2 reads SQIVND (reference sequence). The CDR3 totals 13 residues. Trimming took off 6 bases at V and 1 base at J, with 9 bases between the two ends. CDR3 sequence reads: CASRTGGNTEAFF. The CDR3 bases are TGTGCCAGTAGGACGGGAGGGAACACTGAAGCTTTCTTT. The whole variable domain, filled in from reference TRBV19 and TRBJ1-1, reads DGGITQSPKYLFRKEGQNVTLSCEQNLNHDAMYWYRQDPGQGLRLIYYSQIVNDFQKGDIAEGYSVSREKKESFPLTVTSAQKNPTAFYLCASRTGGNTEAFFGQGTRLTVV.

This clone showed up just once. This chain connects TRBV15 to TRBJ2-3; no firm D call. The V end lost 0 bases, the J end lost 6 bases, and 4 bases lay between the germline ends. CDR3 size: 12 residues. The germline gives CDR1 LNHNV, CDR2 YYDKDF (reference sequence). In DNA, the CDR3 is TGTGCCACCAGCAGAGATTCGGATACGCAGTATTTT. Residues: CATSRDSDTQYF.

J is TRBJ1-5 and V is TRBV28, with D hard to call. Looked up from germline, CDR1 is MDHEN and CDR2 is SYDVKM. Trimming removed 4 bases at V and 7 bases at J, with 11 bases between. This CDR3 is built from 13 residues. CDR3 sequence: CASSSAFTQPQHF. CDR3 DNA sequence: TGTGCCAGCAGTTCGGCTTTTACACAGCCCCAGCATTTT.

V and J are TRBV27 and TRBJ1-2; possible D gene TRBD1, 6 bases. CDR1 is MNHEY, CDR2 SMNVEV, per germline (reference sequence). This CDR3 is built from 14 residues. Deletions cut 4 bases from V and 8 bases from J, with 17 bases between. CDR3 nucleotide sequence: TGTGCCAGCAGTTCCCCCGACAGGTTGGGCGGCTACACCTTC. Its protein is CASSSPDRLGGYTF.

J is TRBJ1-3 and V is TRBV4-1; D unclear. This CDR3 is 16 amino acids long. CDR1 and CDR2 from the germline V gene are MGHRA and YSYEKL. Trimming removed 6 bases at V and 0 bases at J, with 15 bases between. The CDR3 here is CASRREGSSSGNTIYF. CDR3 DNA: TGCGCCAGCAGAAGGGAGGGCTCGAGCTCTGGAAACACCATATATTTT.

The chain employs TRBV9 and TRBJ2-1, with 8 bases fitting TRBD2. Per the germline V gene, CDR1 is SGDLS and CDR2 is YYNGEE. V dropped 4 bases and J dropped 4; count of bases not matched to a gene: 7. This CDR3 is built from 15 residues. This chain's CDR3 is CASSPISGVYNEQFF. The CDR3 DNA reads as TGTGCCAGCAGCCCTATTAGCGGGGTATACAATGAGCAGTTCTTC. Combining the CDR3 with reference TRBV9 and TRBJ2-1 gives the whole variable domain DSGVTQTPKHLITATGQRVTLRCSPRSGDLSVYWYQQSLDQGLQFLIQYYNGEERAKGNILERFSAQQFPDLHSELNLSSLELGDSALYFCASSPISGVYNEQFFGPGTRLTVL.

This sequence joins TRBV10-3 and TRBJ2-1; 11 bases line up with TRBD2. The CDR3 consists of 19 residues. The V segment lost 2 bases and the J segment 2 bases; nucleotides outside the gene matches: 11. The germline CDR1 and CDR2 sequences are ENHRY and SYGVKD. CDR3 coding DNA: TGTGCCATCAGTGAGACCTGGGTGGTTAGCGGGAGGGCCTACAATGAGCAGTTCTTC. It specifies CAISETWVVSGRAYNEQFF.

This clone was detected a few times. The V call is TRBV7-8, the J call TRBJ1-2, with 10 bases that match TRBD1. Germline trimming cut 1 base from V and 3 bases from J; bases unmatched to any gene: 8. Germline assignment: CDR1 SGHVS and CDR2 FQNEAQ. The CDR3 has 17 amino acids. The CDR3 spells CASSLGGQGEGYYGYTF. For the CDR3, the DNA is TGTGCCAGCAGCTTAGGAGGACAGGGGGAGGGGTACTATGGCTACACCTTC.

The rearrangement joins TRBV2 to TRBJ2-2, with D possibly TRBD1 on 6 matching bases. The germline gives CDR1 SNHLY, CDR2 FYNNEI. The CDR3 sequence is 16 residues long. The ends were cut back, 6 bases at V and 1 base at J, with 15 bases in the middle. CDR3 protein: CASSSGTSKNTGELFF. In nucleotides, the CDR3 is TGTGCCAGCAGCTCTGGGACAAGTAAGAACACCGGGGAGCTGTTTTTT.

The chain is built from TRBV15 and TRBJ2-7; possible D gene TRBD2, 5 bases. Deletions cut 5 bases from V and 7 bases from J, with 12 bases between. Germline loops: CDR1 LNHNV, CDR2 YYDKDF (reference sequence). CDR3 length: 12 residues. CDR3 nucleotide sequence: TGTGCCACCAGCCTCGCCACGGGGGAGCAGTACTTC. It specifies CATSLATGEQYF.

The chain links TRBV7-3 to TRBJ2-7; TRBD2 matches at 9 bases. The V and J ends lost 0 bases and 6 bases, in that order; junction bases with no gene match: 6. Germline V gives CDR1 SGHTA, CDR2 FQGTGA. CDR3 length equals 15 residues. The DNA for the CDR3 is TGTGCCAGCAGCTTAACTCCTTTAGCGGGAGCCGAGCAGTACTTC. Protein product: CASSLTPLAGAEQYF.

DNA for the CDR3: TGTGCCAGCAGCTTGGGTCTTGGGGCTGGAGGAAACACCATATATTTT. Translated, it gives CASSLGLGAGGNTIYF. The chain uses TRBV5-4 and TRBJ1-3; TRBD1 is a possible D gene (5 bases). The CDR3 contains 16 residues. Germline lookup yields CDR1 SGHNT and CDR2 YYREEE (reference sequence). Trimming left V 0 bases short and J 4 bases short, with 14 bases between.

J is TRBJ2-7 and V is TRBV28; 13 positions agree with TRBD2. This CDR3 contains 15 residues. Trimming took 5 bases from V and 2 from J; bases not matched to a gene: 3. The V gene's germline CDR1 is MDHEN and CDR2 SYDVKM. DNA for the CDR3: TGTGCCAGCAGTCCTGGGACTAGCGGGACCTACGAGCAGTACTTC. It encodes CASSPGTSGTYEQYF.

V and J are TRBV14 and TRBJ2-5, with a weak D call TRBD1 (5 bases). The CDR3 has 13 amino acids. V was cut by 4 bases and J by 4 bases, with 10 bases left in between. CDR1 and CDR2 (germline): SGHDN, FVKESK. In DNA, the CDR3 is TGTGCCAGCAGCCGAAGCAGGGTAGAGACCCAGTACTTC. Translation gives CASSRSRVETQYF. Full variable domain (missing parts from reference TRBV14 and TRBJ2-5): EAGVTQFPSHSVIEKGQTVTLRCDPISGHDNLYWYRRVMGKEIKFLLHFVKESKQDESGMPNNRFLAERTGGTYSTLKVQPAELEDSGVYFCASSRSRVETQYFGPGTRLLVL.

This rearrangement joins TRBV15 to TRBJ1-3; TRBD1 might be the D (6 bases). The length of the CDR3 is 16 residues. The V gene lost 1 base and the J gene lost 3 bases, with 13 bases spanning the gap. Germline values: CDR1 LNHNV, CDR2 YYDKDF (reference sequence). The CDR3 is CATSRAANRDGNTIYF. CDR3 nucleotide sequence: TGTGCCACCAGCAGAGCCGCGAACAGGGATGGAAACACCATATATTTT.

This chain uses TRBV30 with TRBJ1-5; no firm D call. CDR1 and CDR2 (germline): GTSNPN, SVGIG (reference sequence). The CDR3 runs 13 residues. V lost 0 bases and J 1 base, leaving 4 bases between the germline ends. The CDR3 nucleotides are TGTGCCTGGAGTGTCGACAGCAATCAGCCCCAGCATTTT. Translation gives CAWSVDSNQPQHF.

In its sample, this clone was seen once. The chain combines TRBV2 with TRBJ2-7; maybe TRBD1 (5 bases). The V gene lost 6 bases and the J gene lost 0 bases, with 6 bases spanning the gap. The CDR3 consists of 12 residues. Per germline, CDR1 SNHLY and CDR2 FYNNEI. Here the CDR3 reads CASRTDSYEQYF. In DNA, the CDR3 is TGTGCCAGCAGGACAGACTCCTACGAGCAGTACTTC.